The 26 T cell receptor beta chains below all came from one sample that was sequenced in a study of PD-L1 blockade in urothelial cancer. The data were produced by immunoSEQ multiplex PCR, yet TCRdb's version contains in-frame clones alone and is incomplete. The sample holds about 24,000 clones; approximately 88% are singletons and the top ten take approximately 2.8%. The sequenced sample was PBMCs, obtained around atezolizumab (anti-PD-L1) treatment. The receptor source for this set is a middle-aged man with urothelial cancer.

J is TRBJ2-1 and V is TRBV11-2, with 7 bases fitting TRBD2. Germline V gives CDR1 SGHAT, CDR2 FQNNGV. V shed 3 bases, J shed 7 bases, and the junction held 6 bases outside the gene matches. This CDR3 comprises 14 residues. Here the CDR3 DNA reads TGTGCCAGCAGCTTCGGCGGGAGAGGGAATGAGCAGTTCTTC. Its translation: CASSFGGRGNEQFF.

The chain joins TRBV7-9 to TRBJ1-1; D not certain. The germline V gene encodes CDR1 SEHNR and CDR2 FQNEAQ (reference sequence). Trimming shortened V by 1 base and J by 1 base, and 10 bases separated the two germline ends. The CDR3 runs 15 residues. CDR3 sequence reads: CASSLVGLSNTEAFF. CDR3 sequence (DNA): TGTGCCAGCAGCTTAGTCGGTCTATCGAACACTGAAGCTTTCTTT. The full variable domain, with the rest looked up from reference TRBV7-9 and TRBJ1-1, is DTGVSQNPRHKITKRGQNVTFRCDPISEHNRLYWYRQTLGQGPEFLTYFQNEAQLEKSRLLSDRFSAERPKGSFSTLEIQRTEQGDSAMYLCASSLVGLSNTEAFFGQGTRLTVV.

This chain uses TRBV2 with TRBJ2-1; D not certain. CDR1 and CDR2 from the germline V gene are SNHLY and FYNNEI. The CDR3 is 12 residues long. V dropped 8 bases and J dropped 8 bases, with 13 bases sitting between them. In DNA, the CDR3 is TGTGCCAGCGTCGGCTCCCGGGATGAGCAGTTCTTC. Its translation: CASVGSRDEQFF.

The rearrangement joins TRBV9 to TRBJ1-4; D unclear. Looked up from germline, CDR1 is SGDLS and CDR2 is YYNGEE. Trimming pared 4 bases from V and 6 bases from J, leaving 10 bases between. CDR3 length equals 13 residues. The DNA for the CDR3 is TGTGCCAGCAGCCTGAATGGAGATGAAAAACTGTTTTTT. Translating it yields CASSLNGDEKLFF.

This rearrangement joins TRBV10-3 to TRBJ2-1; TRBD2 matches at 8 bases. CDR3 length equals 14 residues. V was pared by 7 bases and J by 8 bases, with 10 bases of the junction left unmatched. Germline lookup yields CDR1 ENHRY and CDR2 SYGVKD. This CDR3 reads CAITPGSGRYEQFF. In DNA form, the CDR3 reads TGTGCCATCACCCCGGGCAGCGGGAGATATGAGCAGTTCTTC.

The rearrangement uses TRBV29-1 and TRBJ2-1; D perhaps matches TRBD1 (5 bases). V shed 8 bases and J shed 5 bases, with 16 bases lying between them. The CDR3 has 13 amino acids. Germline V CDR1 and CDR2: SQVTM, ANQGSEA. The CDR3 DNA is TGCAGCCCTACGCTAGGGGTTCACAATGAGCAGTTCTTC. Translating it yields CSPTLGVHNEQFF.

This clone was seen only once. The chain has TRBV5-1 and TRBJ1-6; TRBD1 aligns across 8 bases. J gave up 3 bases and V 4 bases, and 3 bases lay outside the gene matches. The CDR3 covers 15 residues. Germline CDR1 SGHRS, CDR2 YFSETQ. CDR3 amino acids: CASSQTGDYNSPLHF. The CDR3 nucleotides read TGCGCCAGCAGCCAGACAGGGGACTATAATTCACCCCTCCACTTT. The whole variable domain, remainder taken from reference TRBV5-1 and TRBJ1-6, is KAGVTQTPRYLIKTRGQQVTLSCSPISGHRSVSWYQQTPGQGLQFLFEYFSETQRNKGNFPGRFSGRQFSNSRSEMNVSTLELGDSALYLCASSQTGDYNSPLHFGNGTRLTVT.

V usage is TRBV27 and J usage is TRBJ1-5, with D possibly being TRBD1 (6 bases). This CDR3 region has 16 residues. The V and J ends lost 5 bases and 3 bases respectively, with 17 bases between them. Germline CDR1 reads MNHEY; CDR2 reads SMNVEV (reference sequence). CDR3: CASSPRDISHNQPQHF. CDR3 sequence (DNA): TGTGCCAGCAGTCCCCGGGACATCTCCCACAATCAGCCCCAGCATTTT.

DNA for the CDR3: TGTGCCAGCAGCTTAAGGAGCGGGGGAACCACAGATACGCAGTATTTT. Translated: CASSLRSGGTTDTQYF. The chain links TRBV7-3 to TRBJ2-3; 8 nucleotides agree with TRBD2. With V trimmed by 1 base and J by 2 bases, 5 bases remained unmatched. The CDR3 runs 16 residues. Looked up from germline, CDR1 is SGHTA and CDR2 is FQGTGA.

This sequence joins TRBV30 and TRBJ1-3; 8 bases are shared with TRBD1. From germline, CDR1 is GTSNPN and CDR2 SVGIG (reference sequence). The CDR3 contains 16 residues. V lost 1 base, J lost 0 bases, and 5 bases stayed unmatched. The CDR3 sequence: CAWSERTGFSGNTIYF. The CDR3 nucleotides read TGTGCCTGGAGTGAAAGGACAGGGTTCTCTGGAAACACCATATATTTT.

The genes are TRBV27 and TRBJ2-1; D is undetermined. Between the trimmed V and J ends, which lost 5 bases and 6 bases, there was a span of 17 bases. This CDR3 comprises 15 residues. The germline gives CDR1 MNHEY, CDR2 SMNVEV (reference sequence). This CDR3 reads CASSVSAPPGNEQFF. Written as DNA, the CDR3 is TGTGCCAGCAGTGTCAGCGCACCGCCGGGCAATGAGCAGTTCTTC.

The gene calls are TRBV7-2 and TRBJ1-2; the match to TRBD1 covers 7 bases. Germline CDR1 reads SGHTA; CDR2 reads FQGNSA. The CDR3 is 14 residues long. The trim removed 3 bases at V and 4 bases at J, leaving 5 bases unmatched. The CDR3 loop is CASSLGQTLYGYTF. As DNA, the CDR3 is TGTGCCAGCAGCTTGGGACAGACACTCTATGGCTACACCTTC.

The chain combines TRBV11-2 with TRBJ2-1; D gene uncertain. In germline, CDR1 is SGHAT, CDR2 FQNNGV. V lost 6 bases and J 1 base, leaving 10 bases between the germline ends. The CDR3 runs 14 residues. CDR3 region: CASSLDSSYNEQFF. CDR3 DNA: TGTGCCAGCAGTCTCGACTCTTCCTACAATGAGCAGTTCTTC.

The chain links TRBV9 to TRBJ2-7, with TRBD1 as a possible D gene (6 bases). The V gene lost 0 bases and the J gene lost 1 base, with 11 bases spanning the gap. The germline gives CDR1 SGDLS, CDR2 YYNGEE. The CDR3 runs to 15 residues. The CDR3 DNA reads TGTGCCAGCAGCGTAGGTTTAGGGACATCCTACGAGCAGTACTTC. Its protein product is CASSVGLGTSYEQYF.

Points on this clone: A junction boundary mismatches the germline segment, possibly from a read error. The chain recombines TRBV9 with TRBJ2-3; no clear D gene. CDR1 is SGDLS and CDR2 is YYNGEE in the germline V gene. The CDR3 extends over 15 amino acids. DNA of the CDR3: TGTGCCAGCACCGTACTAAGCGATAGCACAGATACGCAGTATTTT. It codes for CASTVLSDSTDTQYF.

By share of the sample, this clone is medium-sized. The rearrangement links TRBV19 to TRBJ2-1; TRBD2 aligns across 11 bases. The CDR3 loop spans 16 amino acids. The trim removed 5 bases at V and 3 bases at J, leaving 6 bases unmatched. Germline V gene data show CDR1 as LNHDA and CDR2 as SQIVND (reference sequence). The chain's CDR3 is CASSELAGGHYNEQFF. The CDR3 DNA is TGTGCCAGTAGTGAGCTAGCGGGGGGCCACTACAATGAGCAGTTCTTC.

This clone appeared a few times. The chain employs TRBV30 and TRBJ1-5; 10 nucleotides align to TRBD1. Germline CDR1 is GTSNPN and CDR2 is SVGIG (reference sequence). The CDR3 has 14 residues. After removal of 5 bases from V and 2 bases from J, the junction contained 3 bases not matched to a gene. CDR3 nucleotides: TGTGCCTGGGGCGGGACAGGGGGCAATCAGCCCCAGCATTTT. This gives the protein CAWGGTGGNQPQHF.

This rearrangement joins TRBV27 to TRBJ2-7; D is perhaps TRBD2 (6 bases). The CDR3 has 16 residues. The ends were cut back, 0 bases at V and 1 base at J, with 13 bases in the middle. The germline V gene has CDR1 MNHEY and CDR2 SMNVEV (reference sequence). The DNA of the CDR3 is TGTGCCAGCAGTTTATCATACGGGAGTGTATCCTACGAGCAGTACTTC. Translating it yields CASSLSYGSVSYEQYF.

The chain carries TRBV5-6 and TRBJ1-5, with a tentative D call TRBD1 (6 bases). The CDR3 is 18 amino acids. V was pared by 1 base and J by 0 bases, with 17 bases between. Germline CDR1 SGHDT, CDR2 YYEEEE. The CDR3 DNA is TGTGCCAGCAGCTTGAGCAGGGGTCGCCTTTATAGCAATCAGCCCCAGCATTTT. Amino acids: CASSLSRGRLYSNQPQHF. Full variable domain (outside the CDR3, taken from reference TRBV5-6 and TRBJ1-5): DAGVTQSPTHLIKTRGQQVTLRCSPKSGHDTVSWYQQALGQGPQFIFQYYEEEERQRGNFPDRFSGHQFPNYSSELNVNALLLGDSALYLCASSLSRGRLYSNQPQHFGDGTRLSIL.

The chain joins TRBV2 to TRBJ1-4; the match to TRBD1 covers 10 bases. Trimming at V came to 7 bases and at J to 5 bases, leaving 7 bases not matched to a gene. Germline V lookup: CDR1 SNHLY, CDR2 FYNNEI. The CDR3 length is 15 residues. The CDR3 reads CASTPGQGSNEKLFF. DNA of the CDR3: TGTGCCAGCACCCCGGGACAGGGGTCAAATGAAAAACTGTTTTTT. The whole variable domain, remainder taken from reference TRBV2 and TRBJ1-4, is EPEVTQTPSHQVTQMGQEVILRCVPISNHLYFYWYRQILGQKVEFLVSFYNNEISEKSEIFDDQFSVERPDGSNFTLKIRSTKLEDSAMYFCASTPGQGSNEKLFFGSGTQLSVL.

In this sample, this clone turned up once. The chain carries TRBV19 and TRBJ2-1, with TRBD2 as a possible D gene (5 bases). With 10 bases removed from V and 8 bases from J, the gap between germline ends came to 18 bases. The CDR3 covers 13 residues. From germline, CDR1 is LNHDA and CDR2 SQIVND (reference sequence). CDR3 loop: CATALEGRYEQFF. The CDR3 DNA is TGTGCCACTGCACTCGAGGGTAGGTATGAGCAGTTCTTC.

The V call is TRBV11-2, the J call TRBJ1-1; 9 bases are a match to TRBD1. V was pared by 2 bases and J by 0 bases, with 7 bases of the junction left unmatched. Germline V lookup: CDR1 SGHAT, CDR2 FQNNGV. The CDR3 runs 17 residues. The CDR3 here is CASSLIITGGMNTEAFF. DNA of the CDR3: TGTGCCAGCAGCTTAATCATTACAGGGGGCATGAACACTGAAGCTTTCTTT. Supplemented by reference TRBV11-2 and TRBJ1-1, the full variable domain reads EAGVAQSPRYKIIEKRQSVAFWCNPISGHATLYWYQQILGQGPKLLIQFQNNGVVDDSQLPKDRFSAERLKGVDSTLKIQPAKLEDSAVYLCASSLIITGGMNTEAFFGQGTRLTVV.

The rearrangement joins TRBV30 to TRBJ2-3; 8 nucleotides agree with TRBD1. V lost 3 bases to trimming and J lost 2 bases; unmatched junction nucleotides: 19. The length of the CDR3 is 19 residues. Germline V lookup: CDR1 GTSNPN, CDR2 SVGIG (reference sequence). CDR3 sequence reads: CAWRARTGLLKFDTDTQYF. In DNA, the CDR3 is TGTGCCTGGAGGGCTCGGACAGGGCTGTTGAAATTCGACACAGATACGCAGTATTTT.

This chain uses TRBV29-1 with TRBJ2-5, with 7 nucleotides matching TRBD1. The CDR3 contains 14 residues. The germline V gene has CDR1 SQVTM and CDR2 ANQGSEA. The J segment lost 2 bases and the V segment lost 5 bases, leaving 8 bases of the junction unmatched. The CDR3 bases are TGCAGCGTTCAACAGGGGTTGGGTCAAGAGACCCAGTACTTC. Translation: CSVQQGLGQETQYF.

V usage is TRBV15 and J usage is TRBJ2-7, with 9 bases that match TRBD2. Unmatched junction bases numbered 7, after V lost 1 base and J lost 9 bases. The germline V gene encodes CDR1 LNHNV and CDR2 YYDKDF (reference sequence). This CDR3 is 14 amino acids long. CDR3: CATSRVSSGNRQYF. CDR3 coding DNA: TGTGCCACCAGCAGAGTGTCTAGCGGGAATCGGCAGTACTTC.

This clone appeared once. The V and J genes are TRBV7-3 and TRBJ1-5; D call uncertain. Trimming stripped 9 bases from V and 2 bases from J, with 17 bases between. Germline CDR1 is SGHTA and CDR2 is FQGTGA. The CDR3 extends over 15 amino acids. The CDR3, as DNA: TGTGCCAGTCCCTTGAGGCCCTGGCGCAATCAGCCCCAGCATTTT. Translated, it gives CASPLRPWRNQPQHF.